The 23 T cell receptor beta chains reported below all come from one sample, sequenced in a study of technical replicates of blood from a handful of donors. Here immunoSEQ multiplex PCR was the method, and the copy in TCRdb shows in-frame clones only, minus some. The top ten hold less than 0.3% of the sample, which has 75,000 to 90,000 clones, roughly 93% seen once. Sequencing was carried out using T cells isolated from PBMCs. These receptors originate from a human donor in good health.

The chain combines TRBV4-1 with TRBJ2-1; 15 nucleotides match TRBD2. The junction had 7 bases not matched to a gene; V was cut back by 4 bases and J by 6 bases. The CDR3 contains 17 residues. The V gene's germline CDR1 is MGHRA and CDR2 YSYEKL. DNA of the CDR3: TGCGCCAGCAGCCGCGGGACTAGCGGGAGGCCCAGCAATGAGCAGTTCTTC. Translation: CASSRGTSGRPSNEQFF.

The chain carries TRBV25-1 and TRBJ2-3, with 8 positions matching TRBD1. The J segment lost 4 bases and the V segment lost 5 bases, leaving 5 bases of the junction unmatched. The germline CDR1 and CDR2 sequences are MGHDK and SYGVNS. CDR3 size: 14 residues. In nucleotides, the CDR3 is TGTGCCAGCAGTAACTGGGACAGGTCAGATACGCAGTATTTT. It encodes CASSNWDRSDTQYF.

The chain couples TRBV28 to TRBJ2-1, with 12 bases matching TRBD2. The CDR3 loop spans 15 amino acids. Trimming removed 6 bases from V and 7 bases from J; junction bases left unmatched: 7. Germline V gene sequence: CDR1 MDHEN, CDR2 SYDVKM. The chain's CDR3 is CASSPGLAGSNEQFF. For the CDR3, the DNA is TGTGCCAGCAGCCCTGGACTAGCGGGATCTAATGAGCAGTTCTTC.

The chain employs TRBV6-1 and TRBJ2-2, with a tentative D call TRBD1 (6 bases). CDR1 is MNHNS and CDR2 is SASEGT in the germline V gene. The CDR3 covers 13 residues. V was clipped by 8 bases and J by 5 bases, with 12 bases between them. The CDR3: CASDRFLTGELFF. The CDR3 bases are TGTGCCAGCGACAGGTTTTTAACCGGGGAGCTGTTTTTT.

Written as DNA, the CDR3 is TGTGCCACCAGCGGGAGAGGAGGACAGGAACCTTTCTTT. Its translation is CATSGRGGQEPFF. The chain couples TRBV15 to TRBJ1-1, with 7 bases that match TRBD1. The CDR3 totals 13 residues. Per the germline V gene, CDR1 is LNHNV and CDR2 is YYDKDF (reference sequence). V dropped 5 bases and J dropped 12; count of bases not matched to a gene: 12.

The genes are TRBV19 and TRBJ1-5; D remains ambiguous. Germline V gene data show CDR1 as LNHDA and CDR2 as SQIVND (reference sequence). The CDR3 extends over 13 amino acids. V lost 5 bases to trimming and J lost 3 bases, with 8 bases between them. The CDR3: CASSGQDNQPQHF. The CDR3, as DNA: TGTGCCAGTAGTGGTCAGGACAATCAGCCCCAGCATTTT.

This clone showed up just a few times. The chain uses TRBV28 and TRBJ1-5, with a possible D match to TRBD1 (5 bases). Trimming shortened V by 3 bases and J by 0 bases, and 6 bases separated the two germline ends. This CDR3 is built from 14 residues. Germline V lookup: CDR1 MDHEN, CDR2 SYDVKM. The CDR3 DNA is TGTGCCAGCAGTTTGGACATTAGCAATCAGCCCCAGCATTTT. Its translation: CASSLDISNQPQHF.

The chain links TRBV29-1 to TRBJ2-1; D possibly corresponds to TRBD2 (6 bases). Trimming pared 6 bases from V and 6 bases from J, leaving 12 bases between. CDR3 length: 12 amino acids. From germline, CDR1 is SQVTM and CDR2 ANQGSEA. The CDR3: CSVRGESNEQFF. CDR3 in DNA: TGCAGCGTCCGCGGGGAATCCAATGAGCAGTTCTTC.

The CDR3 loop reads CASSVRRTGGEGQPQHF. The CDR3 nucleotides are TGTGCCAGTAGTGTTCGAAGGACAGGGGGCGAGGGTCAGCCCCAGCATTTT. This sequence joins TRBV19 and TRBJ1-5, with 11 bases matching TRBD1. CDR3 length: 17 residues. Per the germline V gene, CDR1 is LNHDA and CDR2 is SQIVND (reference sequence). After removal of 5 bases from V and 6 bases from J, the junction contained 12 bases not matched to a gene.

The CDR3 DNA reads as TGCGCCAGCAGCTTGGCCGGGACAGGGATACTTAAGGACACTGAAGCTTTCTTT. Protein sequence: CASSLAGTGILKDTEAFF. V gene TRBV5-1 combines with J gene TRBJ1-1; 9 bases fit TRBD1. The length of the CDR3 is 18 residues. V was pared by 0 bases and J by 3 bases, with 12 bases of the junction left unmatched. The germline V gene encodes CDR1 SGHRS and CDR2 YFSETQ. The full variable domain, with the rest looked up from reference TRBV5-1 and TRBJ1-1, is KAGVTQTPRYLIKTRGQQVTLSCSPISGHRSVSWYQQTPGQGLQFLFEYFSETQRNKGNFPGRFSGRQFSNSRSEMNVSTLELGDSALYLCASSLAGTGILKDTEAFFGQGTRLTVV.

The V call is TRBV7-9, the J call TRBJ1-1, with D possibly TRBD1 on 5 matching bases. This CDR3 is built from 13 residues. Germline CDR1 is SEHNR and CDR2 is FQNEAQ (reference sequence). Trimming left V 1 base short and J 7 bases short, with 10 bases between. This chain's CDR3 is CASSLVGEGEAFF. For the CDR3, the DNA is TGTGCCAGCAGCTTAGTAGGGGAAGGTGAAGCTTTCTTT.

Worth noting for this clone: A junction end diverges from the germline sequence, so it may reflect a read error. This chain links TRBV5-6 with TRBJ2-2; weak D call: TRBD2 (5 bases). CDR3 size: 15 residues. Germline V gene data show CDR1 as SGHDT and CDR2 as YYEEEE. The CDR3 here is CTSSLSHPGTGELFF. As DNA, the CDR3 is TGTACCAGCAGCTTAAGCCACCCGGGAACCGGGGAGCTGTTTTTT. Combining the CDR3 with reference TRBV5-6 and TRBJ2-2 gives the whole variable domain DAGVTQSPTHLIKTRGQQVTLRCSPKSGHDTVSWYQQALGQGPQFIFQYYEEEERQRGNFPDRFSGHQFPNYSSELNVNALLLGDSALYLCTSSLSHPGTGELFFGEGSRLTVL.

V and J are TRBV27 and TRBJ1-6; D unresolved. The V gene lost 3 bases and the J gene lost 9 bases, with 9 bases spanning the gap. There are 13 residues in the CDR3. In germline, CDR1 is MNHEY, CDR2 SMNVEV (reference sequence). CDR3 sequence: CASSFNSASPLHF. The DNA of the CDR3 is TGTGCCAGCAGTTTTAACAGTGCTTCACCCCTCCACTTT.

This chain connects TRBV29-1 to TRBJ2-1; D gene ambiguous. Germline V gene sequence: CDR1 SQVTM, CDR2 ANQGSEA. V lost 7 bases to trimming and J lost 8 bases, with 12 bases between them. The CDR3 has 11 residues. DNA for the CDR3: TGCAGCGGGGCTATCGTCGATGAGCAGTTCTTC. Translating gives CSGAIVDEQFF.

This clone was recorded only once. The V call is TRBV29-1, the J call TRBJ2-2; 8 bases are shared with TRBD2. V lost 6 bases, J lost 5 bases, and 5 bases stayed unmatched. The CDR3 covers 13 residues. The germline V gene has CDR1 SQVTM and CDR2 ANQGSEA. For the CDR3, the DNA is TGCAGCGTACGGGGGGGCCTAACCGGGGAGCTGTTTTTT. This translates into CSVRGGLTGELFF.

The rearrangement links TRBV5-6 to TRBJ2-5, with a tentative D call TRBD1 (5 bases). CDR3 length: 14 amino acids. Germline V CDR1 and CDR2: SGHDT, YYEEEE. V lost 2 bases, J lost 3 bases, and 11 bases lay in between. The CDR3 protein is CASSFQGSEETQYF. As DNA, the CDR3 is TGTGCCAGCAGCTTTCAGGGCTCGGAAGAGACCCAGTACTTC. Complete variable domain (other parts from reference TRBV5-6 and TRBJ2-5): DAGVTQSPTHLIKTRGQQVTLRCSPKSGHDTVSWYQQALGQGPQFIFQYYEEEERQRGNFPDRFSGHQFPNYSSELNVNALLLGDSALYLCASSFQGSEETQYFGPGTRLLVL.

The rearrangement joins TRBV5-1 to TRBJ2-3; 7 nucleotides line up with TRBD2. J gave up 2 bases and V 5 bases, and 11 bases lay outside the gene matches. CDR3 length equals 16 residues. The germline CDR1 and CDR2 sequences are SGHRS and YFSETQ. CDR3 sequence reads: CASRSGLPDPTDTQYF. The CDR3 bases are TGCGCCAGCAGATCGGGACTACCCGACCCCACAGATACGCAGTATTTT. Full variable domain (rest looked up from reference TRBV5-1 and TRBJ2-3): KAGVTQTPRYLIKTRGQQVTLSCSPISGHRSVSWYQQTPGQGLQFLFEYFSETQRNKGNFPGRFSGRQFSNSRSEMNVSTLELGDSALYLCASRSGLPDPTDTQYFGPGTRLTVL.

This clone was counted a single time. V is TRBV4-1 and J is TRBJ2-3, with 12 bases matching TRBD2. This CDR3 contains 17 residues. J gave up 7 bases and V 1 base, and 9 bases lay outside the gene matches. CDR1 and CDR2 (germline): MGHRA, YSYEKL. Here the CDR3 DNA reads TGCGCCAGCAGCCAAGGGAGACTAGCGGGAGATTCGAATACGCAGTATTTT. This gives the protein CASSQGRLAGDSNTQYF.

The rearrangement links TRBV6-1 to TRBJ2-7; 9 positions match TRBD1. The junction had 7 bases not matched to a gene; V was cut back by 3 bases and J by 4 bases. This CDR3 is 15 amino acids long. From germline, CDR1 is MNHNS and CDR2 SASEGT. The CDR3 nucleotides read TGTGCCAGCAGTGATTGGGGGACAGGGTCTTACGAGCAGTACTTC. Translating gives CASSDWGTGSYEQYF.

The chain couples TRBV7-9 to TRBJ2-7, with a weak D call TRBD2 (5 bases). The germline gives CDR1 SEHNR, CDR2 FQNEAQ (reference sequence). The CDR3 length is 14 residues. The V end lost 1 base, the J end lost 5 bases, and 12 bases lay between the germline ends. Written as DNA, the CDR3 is TGTGCCAGCAGCTTAGGTCGGGATTTGGACGAGCAGTACTTC. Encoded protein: CASSLGRDLDEQYF.

CDR3 bases: TGCAGTGCTGGCCTCGACACTGAAGCTTTCTTT. Translation gives CSAGLDTEAFF. The V gene is TRBV20-1, the J gene TRBJ1-1; D not resolved. The CDR3 is 11 amino acids. V was trimmed by 5 bases and J by 3 bases, leaving 7 bases between them. Per germline, CDR1 DFQATT and CDR2 SNEGSKA (reference sequence).

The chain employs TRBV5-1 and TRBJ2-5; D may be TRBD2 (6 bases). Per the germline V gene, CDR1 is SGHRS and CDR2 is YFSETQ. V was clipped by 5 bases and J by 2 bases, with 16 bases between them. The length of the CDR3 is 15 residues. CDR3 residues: CASSSAGRTQETQYF. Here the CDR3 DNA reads TGCGCCAGCAGTTCTGCGGGACGGACACAAGAGACCCAGTACTTC.

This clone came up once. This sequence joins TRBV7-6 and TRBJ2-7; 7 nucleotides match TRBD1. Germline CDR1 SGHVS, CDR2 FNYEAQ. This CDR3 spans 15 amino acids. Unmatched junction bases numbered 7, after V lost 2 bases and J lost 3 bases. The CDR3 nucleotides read TGTGCCAGCAGCTTATTTCAGGGGGAAAGCTACGAGCAGTACTTC. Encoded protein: CASSLFQGESYEQYF.